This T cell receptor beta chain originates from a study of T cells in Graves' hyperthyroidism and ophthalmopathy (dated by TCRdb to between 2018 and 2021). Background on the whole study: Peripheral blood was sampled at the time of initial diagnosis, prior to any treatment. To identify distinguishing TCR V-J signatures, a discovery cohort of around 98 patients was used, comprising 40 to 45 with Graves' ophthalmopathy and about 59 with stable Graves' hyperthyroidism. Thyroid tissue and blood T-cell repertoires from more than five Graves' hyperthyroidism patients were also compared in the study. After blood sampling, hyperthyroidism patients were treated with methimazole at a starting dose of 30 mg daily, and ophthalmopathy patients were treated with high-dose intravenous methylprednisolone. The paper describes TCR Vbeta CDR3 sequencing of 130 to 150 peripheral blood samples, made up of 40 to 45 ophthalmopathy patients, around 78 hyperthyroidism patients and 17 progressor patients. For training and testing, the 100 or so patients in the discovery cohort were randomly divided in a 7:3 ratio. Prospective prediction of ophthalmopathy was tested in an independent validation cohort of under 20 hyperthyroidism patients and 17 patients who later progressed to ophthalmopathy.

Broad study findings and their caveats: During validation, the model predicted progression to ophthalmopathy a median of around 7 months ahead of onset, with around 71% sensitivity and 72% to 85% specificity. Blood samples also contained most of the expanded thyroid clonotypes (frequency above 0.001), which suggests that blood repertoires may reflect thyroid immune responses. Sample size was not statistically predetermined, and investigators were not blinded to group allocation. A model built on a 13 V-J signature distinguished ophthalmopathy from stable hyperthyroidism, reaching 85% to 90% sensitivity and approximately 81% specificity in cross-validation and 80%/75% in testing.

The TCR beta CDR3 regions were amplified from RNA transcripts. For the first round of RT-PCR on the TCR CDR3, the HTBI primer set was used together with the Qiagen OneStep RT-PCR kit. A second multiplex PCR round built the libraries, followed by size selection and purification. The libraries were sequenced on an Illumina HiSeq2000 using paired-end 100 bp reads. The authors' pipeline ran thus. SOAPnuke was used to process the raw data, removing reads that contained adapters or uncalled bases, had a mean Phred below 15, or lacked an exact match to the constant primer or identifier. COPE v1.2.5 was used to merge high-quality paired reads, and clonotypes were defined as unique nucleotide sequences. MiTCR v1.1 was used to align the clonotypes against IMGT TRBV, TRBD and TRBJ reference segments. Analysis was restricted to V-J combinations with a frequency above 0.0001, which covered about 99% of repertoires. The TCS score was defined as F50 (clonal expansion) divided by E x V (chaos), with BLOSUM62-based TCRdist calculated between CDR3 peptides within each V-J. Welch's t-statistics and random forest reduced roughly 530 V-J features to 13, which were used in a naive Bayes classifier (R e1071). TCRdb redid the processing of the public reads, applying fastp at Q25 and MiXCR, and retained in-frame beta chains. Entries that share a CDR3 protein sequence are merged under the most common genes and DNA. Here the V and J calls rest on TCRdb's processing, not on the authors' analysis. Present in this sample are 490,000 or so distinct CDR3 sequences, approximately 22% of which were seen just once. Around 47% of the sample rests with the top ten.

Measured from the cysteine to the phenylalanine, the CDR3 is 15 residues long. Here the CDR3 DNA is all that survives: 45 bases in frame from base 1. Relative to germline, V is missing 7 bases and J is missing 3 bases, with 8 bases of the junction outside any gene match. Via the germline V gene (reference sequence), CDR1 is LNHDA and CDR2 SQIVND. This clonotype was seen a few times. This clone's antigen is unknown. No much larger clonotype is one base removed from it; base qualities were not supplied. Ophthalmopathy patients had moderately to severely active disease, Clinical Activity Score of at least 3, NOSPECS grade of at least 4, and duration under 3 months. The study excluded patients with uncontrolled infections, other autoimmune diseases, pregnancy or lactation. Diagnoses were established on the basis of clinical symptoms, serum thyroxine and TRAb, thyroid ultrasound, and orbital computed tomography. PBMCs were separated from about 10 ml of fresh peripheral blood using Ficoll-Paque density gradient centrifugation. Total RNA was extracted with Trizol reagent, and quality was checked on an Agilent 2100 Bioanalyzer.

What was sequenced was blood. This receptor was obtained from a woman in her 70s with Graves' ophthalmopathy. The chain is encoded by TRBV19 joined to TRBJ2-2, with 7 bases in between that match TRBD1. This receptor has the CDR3 CASKGDRAYTGELFF. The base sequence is TGTGCCAGTAAGGGAGACAGGGCTTACACCGGGGAGCTGTTTTTT.